This TCR beta chain was recorded in a study of blood T cell repertoires in COVID-19 (TCRdb year 2020). The study in broad terms: Samples covering the acute and convalescent phases of COVID-19 were provided by collaborators in the United States, Italy and Spain. A freely available public database, intended as a resource for researchers studying the immune response to SARS-CoV-2, is where the repertoires were released. Nearly every sample came with metadata listing a de-identified subject ID, COVID-19 status, age in years and sex. Samples were obtained from the ongoing ImmuneRACE study (first 160 participants) and from some 1,300 subjects provided by 6 global collaborators. The material from the prospective study consisted of cDNA or gDNA derived from T cells, B-cell-depleted T cells, or PBMCs. The dataset comprised deeply sampled blood TCRbeta repertoires from subjects exposed to, actively infected with, or recovered from COVID-19. Where available, HLA class I and class II types were taken from metadata supplied by the sample provider and were not determined by assay-based typing. What the research found in general, with its limitations: Clinical and demographic metadata were provided uncurated, with the amount varying by source and participant.

About this clone itself: Its antigen is still unknown. Base-call qualities are not available, and no considerably larger clone is one nucleotide away.

One collaborating source in Seattle enrolled patients during active infection and followed them longitudinally through the course of disease. Collaborating institutions collected whole blood in K2EDTA tubes following their own protocols. For TCRbeta analysis, collaborators shipped samples as frozen whole blood, isolated PBMCs, or DNA extracted from either of those sample types. TCRbeta CDR3 regions were amplified from genomic DNA by means of the immunoSEQ Assay, a bias-controlled multiplex PCR. The source study handled its data this way. Nucleated cell counts per sample were estimated from amplification of reference gene primers within the assay. Sequence reads were collapsed and filtered to measure the absolute abundance of every unique TCRbeta CDR3 rearrangement. For each sample, productive Simpson clonality was calculated as the square root of Simpson's diversity index across productive rearrangements. TCRdb limited this immuneACCESS table to in-frame rearrangements with V and J called. A share of clones is missing; checked studies link under half to unresolved V genes, and the rest is unexplained. The V and J calls and clone size come from that table; D and trimming were worked out from the DNA. A total of around 370,000 clones appear in this sample, around 87% of them only once. The ten largest clones take up about 6.3% of the sample.

The clonotype originates from a woman between 50 and 59 years old with COVID-19, enrolled during active disease. The specimen sequenced was peripheral blood.

The DNA sequence is TGTGCCAGCAGCAAGAATTCCCAGGGCTACGAGCAGTACTTC. It codes for CASSKNSQGYEQYF. The rearrangement joined TRBV6-2 or TRBV6-3 to TRBJ2-7, with TRBD1 tentatively as D gene (5 bases match). The CDR1 and CDR2 encoded by the germline V gene are MNHEY and SVGEGT. V sheds 6 bases and J sheds 3 bases, leaving 15 bases between their ends. There are 14 amino acids in the CDR3, from cysteine to phenylalanine inclusive. Kept here is only the CDR3 DNA, which spans 42 bases and is read in frame from base 1.